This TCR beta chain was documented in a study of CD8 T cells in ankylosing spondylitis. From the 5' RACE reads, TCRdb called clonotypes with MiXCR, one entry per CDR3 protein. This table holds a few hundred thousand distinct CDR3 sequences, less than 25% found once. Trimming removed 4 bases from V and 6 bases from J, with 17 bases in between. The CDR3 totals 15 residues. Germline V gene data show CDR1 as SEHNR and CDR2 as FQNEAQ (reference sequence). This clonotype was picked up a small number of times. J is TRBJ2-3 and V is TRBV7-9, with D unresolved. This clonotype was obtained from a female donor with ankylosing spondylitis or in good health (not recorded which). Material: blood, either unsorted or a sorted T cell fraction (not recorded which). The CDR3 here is CASSSRRVIADTQYF. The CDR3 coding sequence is TGTGCCAGCAGCTCCCGAAGGGTTATTGCGGATACGCAGTATTTT. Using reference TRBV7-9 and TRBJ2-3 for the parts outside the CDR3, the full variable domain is DTGVSQNPRHKITKRGQNVTFRCDPISEHNRLYWYRQTLGQGPEFLTYFQNEAQLEKSRLLSDRFSAERPKGSFSTLEIQRTEQGDSAMYLCASSSRRVIADTQYFGPGTRLTVL.